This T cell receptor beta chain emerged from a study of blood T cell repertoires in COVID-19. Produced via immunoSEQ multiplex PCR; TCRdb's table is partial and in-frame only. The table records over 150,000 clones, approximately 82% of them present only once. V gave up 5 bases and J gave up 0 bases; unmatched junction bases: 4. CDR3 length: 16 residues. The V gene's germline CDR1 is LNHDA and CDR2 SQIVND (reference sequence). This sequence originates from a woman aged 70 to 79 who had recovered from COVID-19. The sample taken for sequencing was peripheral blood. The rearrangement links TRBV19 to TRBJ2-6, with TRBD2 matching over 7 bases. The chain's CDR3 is CASSPGGTSGANVLTF. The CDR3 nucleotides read TGTGCCAGTAGTCCGGGGGGAACCTCTGGGGCCAACGTCCTGACTTTC.